A selection of T cell receptor beta chains follows, all from one sample in a study of response to subunit inactivated influenza vaccine. TCRdb itself ran the RT-PCR reads through MiXCR, one entry per CDR3 protein. This table holds about half a million distinct CDR3 sequences, 7.6% found once. This sample comprised PBMCs from blood, obtained roughly 24 months after vaccination. Receptors were obtained from a man aged 45 to 70 who received an inactivated influenza vaccine. The CDR3 runs from the conserved cysteine through the conserved F or W. Fields, in order: V gene, CDR3 length, CDR3 protein.

V gene: TRBV20-1; CDR3 length: 15; CDR3 protein: CSARVQRRGRNIQYF
V gene: TRBV13; CDR3 length: 15; CDR3 protein: CASSVGAGDGNTIYF
V gene: TRBV15; CDR3 length: 15; CDR3 protein: CATSRDYAPSYEQYF
V gene: TRBV3-1; CDR3 length: 15; CDR3 protein: CASSHRQGNTGELFF
V gene: TRBV5-1; CDR3 length: 13; CDR3 protein: CASSFSQTGELFF
V gene: TRBV2; CDR3 length: 16; CDR3 protein: CASRENRARSNQPQHF
V gene: TRBV28; CDR3 length: 15; CDR3 protein: CASSSPWGGDDEQYF
V gene: TRBV7-3; CDR3 length: 13; CDR3 protein: CASSLAGRGELFF
V gene: TRBV5-5; CDR3 length: 15; CDR3 protein: CASSLASQATNIQYF
V gene: TRBV24-1; CDR3 length: 13; CDR3 protein: CATSDPSGNTIYF
V gene: TRBV20-1; CDR3 length: 15; CDR3 protein: CSARDWDRVGYGYTF
V gene: TRBV7-2; CDR3 length: 14; CDR3 protein: CASSSQLLVGTQYF
V gene: TRBV4-1; CDR3 length: 14; CDR3 protein: CASSQDRQNQPQHF
V gene: TRBV4-2; CDR3 length: 15; CDR3 protein: CASSQGGQGNDEQYF
V gene: TRBV29-1; CDR3 length: 13; CDR3 protein: CSVAGLGNEKLFF
V gene: TRBV27; CDR3 length: 17; CDR3 protein: CASSPATHSGIPYEQYF
V gene: TRBV7-3; CDR3 length: 17; CDR3 protein: CASSLFFNCGRVYEQYF
V gene: TRBV29-1; CDR3 length: 13; CDR3 protein: CSVAGFPRYGYTF
V gene: TRBV15; CDR3 length: 18; CDR3 protein: CATSSSLGQGRFNQPQHF
V gene: TRBV4-2; CDR3 length: 17; CDR3 protein: CASSHPALAGTTDTQYF
V gene: TRBV7-2; CDR3 length: 14; CDR3 protein: CASGGGMYTGELFF
V gene: TRBV5-1; CDR3 length: 14; CDR3 protein: CASSSNSATDTQYF
V gene: TRBV5-1; CDR3 length: 17; CDR3 protein: CASSFGSTSSGANVLTF
V gene: TRBV3-1; CDR3 length: 17; CDR3 protein: CASSQEKVAVRPHEQYF
V gene: TRBV2; CDR3 length: 15; CDR3 protein: CASRTTGTGGREQYF
V gene: TRBV20-1; CDR3 length: 16; CDR3 protein: CSEAPGGAGMNTEAFF
V gene: TRBV20-1; CDR3 length: 15; CDR3 protein: CSARGGTAIQETQYF
V gene: TRBV28; CDR3 length: 17; CDR3 protein: CASSGTSGRHRTDTQYF
V gene: TRBV20-1; CDR3 length: 18; CDR3 protein: CSARVVLARGRTKETQYF
V gene: TRBV5-5; CDR3 length: 14; CDR3 protein: CASSALPTHTEAFF
V gene: TRBV7-9; CDR3 length: 12; CDR3 protein: CASSQDSNEQFF
V gene: TRBV18; CDR3 length: 14; CDR3 protein: CASLDAGLNTEAFF
V gene: TRBV5-5; CDR3 length: 14; CDR3 protein: CASKLAGGDYEQYF
V gene: TRBV7-9; CDR3 length: 14; CDR3 protein: CASSSQDRPYEQYF
V gene: TRBV12-3/TRBV12-4; CDR3 length: 15; CDR3 protein: CASSSPGRYQETQYF
V gene: TRBV2; CDR3 length: 15; CDR3 protein: CASSRDRQGMKPQHF
V gene: TRBV20-1; CDR3 length: 11; CDR3 protein: CSARLRNIQYF
V gene: TRBV11-2; CDR3 length: 15; CDR3 protein: CASSLSTGGGYGYTF